Below, one T cell receptor beta chain is given with its context. Its matching antigen is unknown. The sample belongs to a study of cytomegalovirus exposure and HLA in healthy donors. Study-level findings and limits: Most of the CMV-associated TCR beta chains (in a later analysis) appeared to be HLA-restricted.

PCR primers comprised 60 Vbeta and 13 Jbeta primers. Only in-frame clones appear in the TCRdb table, and some are missing; sequencing was by immunoSEQ multiplex PCR. The sample has under 300,000 clones; about 93% are singletons. Germline V gene sequence: CDR1 SGHRS, CDR2 YFSETQ. The CDR3 consists of 15 residues. Trimming shortened V by 4 bases and J by 0 bases, and 12 bases separated the two germline ends. Among the donors, all were healthy bone marrow donors. This chain joins TRBV5-1 and TRBJ2-3, with D possibly TRBD1 on 5 matching bases. The sequencing sample was made of PBMCs. The receptor comes from a girl between 2 and 10 years old in good health and CMV-seronegative. The CDR3 region has the DNA TGCGCCAGCAGCCTCTGGACAACTAGCACAGATACGCAGTATTTT. This sequence encodes CASSLWTTSTDTQYF.